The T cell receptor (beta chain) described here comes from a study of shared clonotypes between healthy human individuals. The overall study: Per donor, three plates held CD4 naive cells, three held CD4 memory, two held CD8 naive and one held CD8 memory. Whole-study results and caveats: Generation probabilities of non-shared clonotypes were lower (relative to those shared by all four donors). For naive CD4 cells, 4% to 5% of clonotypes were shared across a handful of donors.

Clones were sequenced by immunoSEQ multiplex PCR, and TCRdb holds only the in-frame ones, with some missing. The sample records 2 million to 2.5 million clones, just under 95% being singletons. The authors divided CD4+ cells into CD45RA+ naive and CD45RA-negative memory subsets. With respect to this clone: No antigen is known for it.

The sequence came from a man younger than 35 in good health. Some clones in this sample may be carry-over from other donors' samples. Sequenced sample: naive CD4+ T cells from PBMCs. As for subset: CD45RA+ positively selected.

This CDR3 reads CASRKQGLRDEQYF. The CDR3, as DNA: TGTGCCAGCAGAAAACAGGGTTTGCGGGACGAGCAGTACTTC. This chain connects TRBV2 to TRBJ2-7, with a weak D call TRBD1 (6 bases). The germline gives CDR1 SNHLY, CDR2 FYNNEI. V lost 6 bases and J lost 5, with 17 bases in between. The CDR3 length is 14 residues. The complete variable domain, with remaining parts taken from reference TRBV2 and TRBJ2-7, reads EPEVTQTPSHQVTQMGQEVILRCVPISNHLYFYWYRQILGQKVEFLVSFYNNEISEKSEIFDDQFSVERPDGSNFTLKIRSTKLEDSAMYFCASRKQGLRDEQYFGPGTRLTVT.